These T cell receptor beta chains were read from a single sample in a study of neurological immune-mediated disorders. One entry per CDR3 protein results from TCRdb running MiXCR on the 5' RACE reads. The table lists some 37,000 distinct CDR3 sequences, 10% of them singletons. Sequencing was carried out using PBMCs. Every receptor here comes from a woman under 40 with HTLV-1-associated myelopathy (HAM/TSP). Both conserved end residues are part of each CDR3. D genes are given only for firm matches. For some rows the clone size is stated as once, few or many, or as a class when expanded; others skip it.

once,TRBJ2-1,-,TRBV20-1,TGCAGTGCTAGTTTGGGCGGCTATGAGCAGTTCTTC,CSASLGGYEQFF
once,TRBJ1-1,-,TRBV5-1,TGCGACAGAAGCTTGTCGGAGGGAGGCACTGAAGCTTTCTTT,CDRSLSEGGTEAFF
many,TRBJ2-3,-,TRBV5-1,TGCGCCAGCAGCTTGGCCGGGGAGCGGACTGTGGATACGCAGTATTTT,CASSLAGERTVDTQYF
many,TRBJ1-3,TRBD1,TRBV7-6,TGTGCCAGCAGCTTAGAAGCAGGGACAGACACCATATATTTT,CASSLEAGTDTIYF
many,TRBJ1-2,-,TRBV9,TGTGCCAGCAGCGTCCAGGGTGACTATGGCTACACCTTC,CASSVQGDYGYTF
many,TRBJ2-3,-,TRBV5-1,TGCGCCAGCAACTTCGAAGGAGCAGTCTACACAGATACGCAGTATTTT,CASNFEGAVYTDTQYF
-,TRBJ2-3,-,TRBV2,TGTGCCAGCAGTGACTTGAGACTAAGAGGAACAGATAAGCAGTATTTT,CASSDLRLRGTDKQYF
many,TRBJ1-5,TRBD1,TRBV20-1,TGCAGTGCTAGCAGGGGGCCAGGGCAGCCCCAGCATTTT,CSASRGPGQPQHF
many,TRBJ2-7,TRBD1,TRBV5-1,TGCGCCAGCAGCATCCCAACCTTCTCGGGACAGGGGACCTACGAGCAGTACTTC,CASSIPTFSGQGTYEQYF
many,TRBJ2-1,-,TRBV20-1,TGCAGTGCTAGAGATCGTGTGACAGCAACCTACAATGAGCAGTTCTTC,CSARDRVTATYNEQFF
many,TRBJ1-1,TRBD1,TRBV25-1,TGTGCCAGCAGTGAATCCGAGGGGGCCAACACTGAAGCTTTCTTT,CASSESEGANTEAFF
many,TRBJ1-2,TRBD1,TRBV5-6,TGTGCCAGCAGCGAACAGGGGCGCTATGGCTACACCTTC,CASSEQGRYGYTF
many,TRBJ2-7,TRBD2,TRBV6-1,TGTGCCAGCAGTGTGCGCGGGGGGACCTCCTACGAGCAGTACTTC,CASSVRGGTSYEQYF
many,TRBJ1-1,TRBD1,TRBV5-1,TGCGCCACTTCCGAACAGGGGGCGGGAACTGAAGCTTTCTTT,CATSEQGAGTEAFF
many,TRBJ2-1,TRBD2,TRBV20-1,TGCAGTGCTGGGCTAGCGGGGGGACGTGACAATGAGCAGTTCTTC,CSAGLAGGRDNEQFF
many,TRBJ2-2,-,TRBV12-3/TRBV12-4,TGTGCCAGCAGTTTACTAGACACCGGGGAGCTGTTTTTT,CASSLLDTGELFF
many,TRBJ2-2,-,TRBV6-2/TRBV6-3,-,CASSSSGTVTGELFF